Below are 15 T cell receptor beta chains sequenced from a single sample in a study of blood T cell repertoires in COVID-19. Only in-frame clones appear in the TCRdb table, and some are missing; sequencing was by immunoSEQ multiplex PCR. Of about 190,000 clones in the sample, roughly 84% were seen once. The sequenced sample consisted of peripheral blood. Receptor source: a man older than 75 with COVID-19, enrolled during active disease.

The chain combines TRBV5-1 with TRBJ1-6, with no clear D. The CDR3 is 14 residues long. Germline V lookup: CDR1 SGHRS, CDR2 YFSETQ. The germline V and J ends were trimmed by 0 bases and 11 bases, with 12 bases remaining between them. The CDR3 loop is CASSLVGEEAPLHF. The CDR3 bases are TGCGCCAGCAGCTTGGTGGGAGAAGAGGCACCCCTCCACTTT.

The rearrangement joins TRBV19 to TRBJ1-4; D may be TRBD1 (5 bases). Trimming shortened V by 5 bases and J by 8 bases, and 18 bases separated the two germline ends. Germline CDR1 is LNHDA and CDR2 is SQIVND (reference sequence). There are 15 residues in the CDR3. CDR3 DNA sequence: TGTGCCAGTAGTGAAACCCAGGGCTTTATGGAAAAACTGTTTTTT. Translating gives CASSETQGFMEKLFF.

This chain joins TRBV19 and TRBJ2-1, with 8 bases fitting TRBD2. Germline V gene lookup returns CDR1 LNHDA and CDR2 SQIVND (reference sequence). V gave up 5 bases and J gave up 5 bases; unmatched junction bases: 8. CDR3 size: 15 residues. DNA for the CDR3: TGTGCCAGTAGTCTAACGGGACTAGGGGACAATGAGCAGTTCTTC. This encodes CASSLTGLGDNEQFF. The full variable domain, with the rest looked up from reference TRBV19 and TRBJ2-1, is DGGITQSPKYLFRKEGQNVTLSCEQNLNHDAMYWYRQDPGQGLRLIYYSQIVNDFQKGDIAEGYSVSREKKESFPLTVTSAQKNPTAFYLCASSLTGLGDNEQFFGPGTRLTVL.

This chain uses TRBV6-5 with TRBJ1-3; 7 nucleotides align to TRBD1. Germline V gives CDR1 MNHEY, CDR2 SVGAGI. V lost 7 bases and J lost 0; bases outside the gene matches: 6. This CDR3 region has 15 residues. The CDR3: CASIGTARSGNTIYF. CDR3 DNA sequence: TGTGCCAGCATCGGGACAGCCCGCTCTGGAAACACCATATATTTT.

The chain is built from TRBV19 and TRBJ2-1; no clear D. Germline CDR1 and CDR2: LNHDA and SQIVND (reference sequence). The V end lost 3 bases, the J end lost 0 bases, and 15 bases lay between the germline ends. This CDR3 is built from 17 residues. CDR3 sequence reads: CASSIFGQPGSYNEQFF. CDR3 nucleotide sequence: TGTGCCAGTAGTATTTTTGGGCAGCCTGGCTCCTACAATGAGCAGTTCTTC.

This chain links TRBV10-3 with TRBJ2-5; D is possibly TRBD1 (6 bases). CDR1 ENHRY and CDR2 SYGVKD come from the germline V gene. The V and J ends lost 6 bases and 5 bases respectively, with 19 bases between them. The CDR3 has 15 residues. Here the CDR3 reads CAIRGTGLYGETQYF. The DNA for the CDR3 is TGTGCCATCAGGGGTACAGGGTTATATGGGGAGACCCAGTACTTC.

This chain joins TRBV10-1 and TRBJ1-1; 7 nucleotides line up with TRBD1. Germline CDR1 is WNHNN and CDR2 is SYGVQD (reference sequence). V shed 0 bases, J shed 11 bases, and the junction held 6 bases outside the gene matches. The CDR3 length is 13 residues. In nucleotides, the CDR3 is TGCGCCAGCAGTGAGTCGGTACAGGGGCTGGCTTTCTTT. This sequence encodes CASSESVQGLAFF.

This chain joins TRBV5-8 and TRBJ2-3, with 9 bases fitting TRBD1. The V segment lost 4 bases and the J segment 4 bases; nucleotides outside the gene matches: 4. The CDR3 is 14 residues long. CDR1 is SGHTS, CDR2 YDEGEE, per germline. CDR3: CASSLRQGADTQYF. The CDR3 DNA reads TGTGCCAGCAGCCTCCGACAGGGGGCAGATACGCAGTATTTT.

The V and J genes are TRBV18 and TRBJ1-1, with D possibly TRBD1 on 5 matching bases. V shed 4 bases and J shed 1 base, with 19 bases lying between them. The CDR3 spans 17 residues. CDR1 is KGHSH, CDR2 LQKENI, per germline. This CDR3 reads CASSRSPPGQPNTEAFF. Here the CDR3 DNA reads TGTGCCAGCTCACGCTCTCCCCCTGGACAACCGAACACTGAAGCTTTCTTT.

The CDR3 here is CASSSRTASSSYNEQFF. The CDR3, as DNA: TGTGCCAGTAGCTCTCGGACAGCCTCAAGCTCCTACAATGAGCAGTTCTTC. This chain connects TRBV19 to TRBJ2-1, with D possibly matching TRBD1 (6 bases). Germline V gene lookup returns CDR1 LNHDA and CDR2 SQIVND (reference sequence). This CDR3 contains 17 residues. Trimming removed 6 bases at V and 0 bases at J, with 18 bases between.

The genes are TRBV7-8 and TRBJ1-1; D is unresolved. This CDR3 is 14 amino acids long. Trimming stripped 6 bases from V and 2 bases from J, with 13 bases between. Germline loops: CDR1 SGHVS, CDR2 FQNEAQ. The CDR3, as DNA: TGTGCCAGCAGTTTTTCGCGGGGAAACACTGAAGCTTTCTTT. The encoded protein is CASSFSRGNTEAFF. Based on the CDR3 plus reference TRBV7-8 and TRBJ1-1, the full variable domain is GAGVSQSPRYKVAKRGQDVALRCDPISGHVSLFWYQQALGQGPEFLTYFQNEAQLDKSGLPSDRFFAERPEGSVSTLKIQRTQQEDSAVYLCASSFSRGNTEAFFGQGTRLTVV.

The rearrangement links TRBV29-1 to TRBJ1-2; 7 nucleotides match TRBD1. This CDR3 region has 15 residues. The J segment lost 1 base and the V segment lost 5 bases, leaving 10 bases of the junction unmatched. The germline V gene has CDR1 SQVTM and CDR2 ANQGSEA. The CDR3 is CSVRQGTGLNYGYTF. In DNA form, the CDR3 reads TGCAGCGTTAGACAGGGAACGGGCCTTAACTATGGCTACACCTTC. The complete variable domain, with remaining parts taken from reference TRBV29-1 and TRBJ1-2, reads SAVISQKPSRDICQRGTSLTIQCQVDSQVTMMFWYRQQPGQSLTLIATANQGSEATYESGFVIDKFPISRPNLTFSTLTVSNMSPEDSSIYLCSVRQGTGLNYGYTFGSGTRLTVV.

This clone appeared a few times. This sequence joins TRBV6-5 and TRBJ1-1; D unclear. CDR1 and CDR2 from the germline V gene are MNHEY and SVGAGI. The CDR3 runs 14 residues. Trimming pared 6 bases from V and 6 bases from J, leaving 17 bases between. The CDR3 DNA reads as TGTGCCAGCAGACCCGCTTCGGTCGAGGCTGAAGCTTTCTTT. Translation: CASRPASVEAEAFF.

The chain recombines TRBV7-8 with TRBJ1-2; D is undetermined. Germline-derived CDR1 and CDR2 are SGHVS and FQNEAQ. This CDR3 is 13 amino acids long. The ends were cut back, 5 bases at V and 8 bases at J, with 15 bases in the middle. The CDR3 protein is CASSPGLGRGYTF. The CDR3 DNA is TGTGCCAGCAGCCCCGGGTTGGGGAGAGGCTACACCTTC.

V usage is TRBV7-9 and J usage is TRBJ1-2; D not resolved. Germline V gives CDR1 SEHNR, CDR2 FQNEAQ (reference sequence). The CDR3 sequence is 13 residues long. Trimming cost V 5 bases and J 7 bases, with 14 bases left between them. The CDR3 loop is CASSPGREAGYTF. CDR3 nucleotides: TGTGCCAGCAGCCCGGGGAGGGAGGCTGGCTACACCTTC.